The entry below gives a single TCR beta chain sequence along with its context. Its matching antigen is unknown. The source of the sample is a study of CD8 T cells in ankylosing spondylitis. Findings of the study overall: It appeared that ankylosing spondylitis blood was characterized by a TCR beta motif of fewer than 10 highly homologous variants. CD8+ by phenotype, disease-linked clones were relatively rare in peripheral blood.

TCRdb reanalysed the 5' RACE reads using MiXCR and keeps one entry per CDR3 protein. The data contain about 480,000 distinct CDR3 sequences, roughly 15% of them singletons. Trimming cost V 0 bases and J 3 bases, with 9 bases left between them. The germline gives CDR1 SGDLS, CDR2 YYNGEE. CDR3 size: 15 residues. Input material: blood, either unsorted or a sorted T cell fraction (not recorded which). This chain joins TRBV9 and TRBJ2-2, with D maybe TRBD2 (6 bases). This TCR was recovered from a male donor with ankylosing spondylitis. CDR3 nucleotides: TGTGCCAGCAGCGTAGGCGGGATCGACACCGGGGAGCTGTTTTTT. Encoded protein: CASSVGGIDTGELFF.